The 8 T cell receptor beta chains in this list originate from one sample, sequenced in a study of blood T cell repertoires in COVID-19. TCRdb's table, derived via immunoSEQ multiplex PCR, lists solely in-frame clones and lacks some. The data show some 110,000 clones, roughly four fifths seen once. Sequencing was performed on peripheral blood. Receptor source: a man aged 80 or over with COVID-19, enrolled during active disease.

This sequence joins TRBV28 and TRBJ1-1, with D perhaps TRBD1 (5 bases). This CDR3 has 11 residues. The V gene's germline CDR1 is MDHEN and CDR2 SYDVKM. V lost 3 bases and J 8 bases, leaving 7 bases between the germline ends. As DNA, the CDR3 is TGTGCCAGCAGTTTTCACAGGGAAGCTTTCTTT. Translating it yields CASSFHREAFF.

The chain is built from TRBV11-2 and TRBJ2-5; 12 positions agree with TRBD2. The germline V gene encodes CDR1 SGHAT and CDR2 FQNNGV. After removal of 0 bases from V and 2 bases from J, the junction contained 7 bases not matched to a gene. The CDR3 runs to 18 residues. CDR3 amino acids: CASSLDGLAGGRQETQYF. CDR3 DNA: TGTGCCAGCAGCTTAGATGGCCTAGCGGGAGGGAGGCAAGAGACCCAGTACTTC.

In its sample, this clone was seen a few times. The gene calls are TRBV21-1 and TRBJ2-7; the table's TRBD2 call for D was not verified on the DNA. TRBV21-1 is a known pseudogene. This CDR3 is 11 amino acids long. The CDR3 region has the DNA TGTGCCAGCAGCGAAAAGCGGGAGCAGTACTTC. Its translation: CASSEKREQYF.

This clone was observed a handful of times. This sequence joins TRBV6-2 or TRBV6-3 and TRBJ1-2, with D uncertain. The CDR3 covers 15 residues. V was clipped by 2 bases and J by 6 bases, with 16 bases between them. Germline CDR1 and CDR2: MNHEY and SVGEGT. This CDR3 is CASSYEWARANGYTF. The CDR3 coding sequence is TGTGCCAGCAGTTACGAGTGGGCGCGGGCGAATGGCTACACCTTC.

V gene TRBV7-2 combines with J gene TRBJ1-4; a weak D match, TRBD1 (6 bases). CDR1 and CDR2 from the germline V gene are SGHTA and FQGNSA. The CDR3 is 14 amino acids. V was shortened by 5 bases and J by 3 bases, with 10 bases between the two germline ends. Written as DNA, the CDR3 is TGTGCCAGCAGCCAGCGGACAGCTAATGAAAAACTGTTTTTT. It is translated as CASSQRTANEKLFF.

V gene TRBV10-2 combines with J gene TRBJ2-2, with D possibly matching TRBD2 (6 bases). Trimming took 6 bases from V and 2 from J, leaving 10 bases between them. Germline V CDR1 and CDR2: WSHSY, SAAADI. This CDR3 comprises 14 residues. The CDR3 protein is CASRPGTNTGELFF. CDR3 bases: TGCGCCAGCAGGCCCGGGACTAACACCGGGGAGCTGTTTTTT.

The chain links TRBV7-6 to TRBJ1-3; possibly TRBD1 for D (6 bases). Germline assignment: CDR1 SGHVS and CDR2 FNYEAQ. The CDR3 sequence is 16 residues long. V was pared by 5 bases and J by 0 bases, with 14 bases between. The CDR3 bases are TGTGCCAGCAGCAAAAAGGGCAGGGGCTCTGGAAACACCATATATTTT. Translation gives CASSKKGRGSGNTIYF.

This clone was detected only once. The genes are TRBV6-6 and TRBJ1-4; 9 bases map to TRBD1. Per the germline V gene, CDR1 is MNHNY and CDR2 is SVGAGI (reference sequence). CDR3 length: 16 residues. J lost 3 bases, V lost 5 bases, and 7 bases had no gene match. The CDR3 protein is CASSANRGLSNEKLFF. DNA for the CDR3: TGTGCCAGCAGTGCAAACAGGGGGCTATCTAATGAAAAACTGTTTTTT.